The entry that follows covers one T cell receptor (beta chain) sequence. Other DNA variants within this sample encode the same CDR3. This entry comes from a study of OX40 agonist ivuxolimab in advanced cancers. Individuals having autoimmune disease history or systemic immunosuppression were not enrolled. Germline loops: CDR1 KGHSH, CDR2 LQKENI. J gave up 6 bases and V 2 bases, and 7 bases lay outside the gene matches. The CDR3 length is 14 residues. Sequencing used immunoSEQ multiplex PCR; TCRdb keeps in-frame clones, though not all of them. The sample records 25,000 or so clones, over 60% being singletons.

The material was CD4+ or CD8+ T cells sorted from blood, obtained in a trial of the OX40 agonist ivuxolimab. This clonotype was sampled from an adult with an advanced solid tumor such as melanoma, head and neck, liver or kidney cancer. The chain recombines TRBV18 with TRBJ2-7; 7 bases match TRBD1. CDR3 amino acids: CASSPSTGIGEQYF. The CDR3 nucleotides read TGTGCCAGCTCACCATCGACAGGGATTGGCGAGCAGTACTTC.